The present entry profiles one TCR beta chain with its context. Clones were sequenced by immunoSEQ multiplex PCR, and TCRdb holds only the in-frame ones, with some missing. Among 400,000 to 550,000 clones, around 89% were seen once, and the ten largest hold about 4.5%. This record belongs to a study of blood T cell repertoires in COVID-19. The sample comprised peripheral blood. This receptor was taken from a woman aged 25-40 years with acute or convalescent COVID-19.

In nucleotides, the CDR3 is TGTGCCAGTAGTATACGGACAGGGCAAACTGAAGCTTTCTTT. As protein: CASSIRTGQTEAFF. J is TRBJ1-1 and V is TRBV19; 8 nucleotides match TRBD1. This CDR3 spans 14 amino acids. V lost 2 bases and J lost 5; bases outside the gene matches: 4. CDR1 and CDR2 from the germline V gene are LNHDA and SQIVND (reference sequence).